The clone carrying this TCR beta chain was seen a handful of times. The antigen is unknown. On average, the one heparinised blood draw given by each donor was approximately 120 mL. Each of the CD4+ naive, central memory, regulatory and stem cell-like memory populations was sorted via CD45RO/CCR7/CD25/CD127/CD95/CD27. Since all of the isolated RNA was reverse transcribed, expressed TCRB transcripts were what got sequenced. Sequencing was performed with immunoSEQ multiplex PCR; in TCRdb, only in-frame clones are kept and a portion is missing. This sample has approximately 380,000 clones, with about 15% found just once. These data come from a study of beta chain features in type 1 diabetes. Regarding the study as a whole: Comparison showed that naive, central memory and Treg TCRB repertoires appeared more similar among patients than among healthy donors.

The CDR3 consists of 13 residues. Trimming left V 3 bases short and J 2 bases short, with 8 bases between. Germline V lookup: CDR1 SGHDN, CDR2 FVKESK. The sequenced material came from naive CD4+ T cells from blood. The source is a woman between 18 and 29 years old in good health. The chain is built from TRBV14 and TRBJ2-7, with a weak D call TRBD1 (6 bases). The DNA of the CDR3 is TGTGCCAGCAGCCAGAGGGACACCTACGAGCAGTACTTC. This codes for CASSQRDTYEQYF.